The 29 T cell receptor beta chains below come from one sample, sequenced in a study of blood T cells in healthy people across ages. Combining a sample-barcoded 5' primer with a J-beta primer mix, a second PCR ran for roughly 7 to 11 cycles. Each CDR3 protein gets one entry after TCRdb re-called the 5' RACE reads with MiXCR. The sample holds over 1,300,000 distinct CDR3 sequences, roughly 64% seen once. Sequencing input: blood. These receptors originate from a man younger than 35 in good health.

The chain links TRBV20-1 to TRBJ2-7; D may be TRBD1 or TRBD2 (5 bases each). The V gene's germline CDR1 is DFQATT and CDR2 SNEGSKA (reference sequence). Trimming removed 5 bases from V and 5 bases from J, with 16 bases in between. There are 13 residues in the CDR3. CDR3: CSAGPPGTDEQYF. DNA for the CDR3: TGCAGTGCTGGACCCCCAGGGACCGACGAGCAGTACTTC.

This rearrangement joins TRBV4-1 to TRBJ2-5; a possible D gene is TRBD2 (6 bases). The V gene's germline CDR1 is MGHRA and CDR2 YSYEKL. V was cut by 3 bases and J by 0 bases, with 20 bases left in between. The CDR3 contains 18 residues. As DNA, the CDR3 is TGCGCCAGCAGCCACAGTGAAAGGGACTCGACGAACCAAGAGACCCAGTACTTC. The encoded protein is CASSHSERDSTNQETQYF.

The chain combines TRBV4-2 with TRBJ2-7; no clear D gene. This CDR3 comprises 14 residues. V shed 0 bases and J shed 5 bases, with 11 bases lying between them. Germline CDR1 is LGHNA and CDR2 is YNFKEQ. The CDR3 DNA is TGTGCCAGCAGCCAAGAGGCAAGGAGCGACGAGCAGTACTTC. The encoded protein is CASSQEARSDEQYF.

The chain combines TRBV10-3 with TRBJ2-1; 14 bases match TRBD2. J lost 10 bases, V lost 11 bases, and 4 bases had no gene match. Germline loops: CDR1 ENHRY, CDR2 SYGVKD. The CDR3 is 12 residues long. CDR3 sequence: CAARTSGGEQFF. The CDR3 nucleotides are TGTGCCGCTCGGACTAGCGGGGGGGAGCAGTTCTTC.

The gene calls are TRBV10-3 and TRBJ2-3, with D maybe TRBD1 (5 bases). CDR3 length: 16 residues. CDR1 is ENHRY, CDR2 SYGVKD, per germline. V dropped 2 bases and J dropped 1 base, with 13 bases sitting between them. The DNA for the CDR3 is TGTGCCATCAGTGAGGGGCAGGGCCGAGGCACAGATACGCAGTATTTT. Translation gives CAISEGQGRGTDTQYF.

This clonotype was seen a handful of times. The rearrangement uses TRBV10-3 and TRBJ1-1; no clear D gene. CDR3 length equals 12 residues. From germline, CDR1 is ENHRY and CDR2 SYGVKD. The ends were cut back, 0 bases at V and 10 bases at J, with 9 bases in the middle. CDR3 in amino acids: CAISESTSGAFF. The CDR3 DNA is TGTGCCATCAGTGAGTCGACAAGTGGAGCTTTCTTT.

The J gene is TRBJ2-1, the V gene TRBV2; 9 nucleotides match TRBD2. The CDR3 is 16 amino acids. Germline trimming cut 3 bases from V and 9 bases from J; bases unmatched to any gene: 12. The germline gives CDR1 SNHLY, CDR2 FYNNEI. The CDR3 DNA reads as TGTGCCAGCAGTGAGGGTCCGGGACTAGCCCTTACTGAGCAGTTCTTC. Residues: CASSEGPGLALTEQFF.

In its sample, this clonotype was seen a few times. The V gene is TRBV4-1, the J gene TRBJ2-3; maybe TRBD2 (5 bases). Per the germline V gene, CDR1 is MGHRA and CDR2 is YSYEKL. This CDR3 has 16 residues. Trimming shortened V by 1 base and J by 4 bases, and 15 bases separated the two germline ends. The CDR3 DNA is TGCGCCAGCAGCCAAGTTCACAGAGGAGGCCCAGATACGCAGTATTTT. It encodes CASSQVHRGGPDTQYF.

This CDR3 is CASSQVGSGSDEQYF. The CDR3 DNA reads as TGTGCCAGCAGCCAAGTGGGGTCAGGGTCGGACGAGCAGTACTTC. The V and J genes are TRBV14 and TRBJ2-7; tentative D call: TRBD1 (5 bases). The germline CDR1 and CDR2 sequences are SGHDN and FVKESK. V lost 1 base, J lost 5 bases, and 15 bases lay in between. CDR3 length: 15 amino acids.

V is TRBV28 and J is TRBJ2-4; D is unresolved. This CDR3 has 14 amino acids. V shed 5 bases and J shed 13 bases, with 21 bases lying between them. CDR1 and CDR2 from the germline V gene are MDHEN and SYDVKM. This chain's CDR3 is CASSTVTVHMNQYF. Here the CDR3 DNA reads TGTGCCAGCAGTACGGTCACAGTTCACATGAACCAGTACTTC.

This sequence joins TRBV11-2 and TRBJ2-7, with a weak D call TRBD2 (6 bases). V lost 3 bases and J 1 base, leaving 16 bases between the germline ends. Looked up from germline, CDR1 is SGHAT and CDR2 is FQNNGV. The CDR3 is made up of 16 amino acids. The CDR3: CASSFSGTSFSYEQYF. CDR3 nucleotide sequence: TGTGCCAGCAGCTTCTCCGGGACTTCTTTTTCCTACGAGCAGTACTTC.

This clonotype came up a few times. This chain connects TRBV12-3 or TRBV12-4 to TRBJ2-1; D uncertain. The J call may be mistaken, given a closer DNA end match to TRBJ2-7. The CDR3 spans 12 residues. CDR3: CASSFLRYEQYF. The CDR3 region has the DNA TGTGCCAGCAGTTTCCTTCGCTATGAGCAGTACTTC.

The chain recombines TRBV20-1 with TRBJ2-7; D gene ambiguous. Between the trimmed V and J ends, which lost 0 bases and 0 bases, there was a span of 12 bases. CDR1 is DFQATT and CDR2 is SNEGSKA in the germline V gene (reference sequence). The CDR3 is made up of 15 amino acids. The CDR3 is CSARDSQKISYEQYF. Here the CDR3 DNA reads TGCAGTGCTAGAGATTCACAGAAGATCTCCTACGAGCAGTACTTC.

The table lists this clonotype with a few counts. J is TRBJ2-7 and V is TRBV7-6; a possible D gene is TRBD2 (5 bases). The CDR3 is 17 amino acids. V was cut by 2 bases and J by 4 bases, with 21 bases left in between. CDR1 is SGHVS, CDR2 FNYEAQ, per germline. The CDR3 region is CASSLRNDHSREYEQYF. The CDR3 nucleotides read TGTGCCAGCAGCTTAAGGAACGATCATTCTAGGGAGTACGAGCAGTACTTC.

The chain joins TRBV6-5 to TRBJ1-2, with a weak D call TRBD1 (5 bases). Germline CDR1 reads MNHEY; CDR2 reads SVGAGI. The CDR3 has 16 amino acids. The DNA for the CDR3 is TGTGCAGTCCTTGGGGGACCTACGCCTGGGGAGTATGGCTACACCTTC. Amino acids: CAVLGGPTPGEYGYTF.

This clonotype was seen once. This rearrangement joins TRBV4-3 to TRBJ2-7; D is uncertain. The V gene lost 2 bases and the J gene lost 1 base, with 15 bases spanning the gap. CDR1 and CDR2 from the germline V gene are LGHNA and YSLEER. The CDR3 totals 16 residues. This chain's CDR3 is CASSQYLSGPSYEQYF. CDR3 sequence (DNA): TGCGCCAGCAGCCAATATCTGTCAGGCCCTTCCTACGAGCAGTACTTC.

The chain employs TRBV15 and TRBJ2-1; no clear D gene. Germline loops: CDR1 LNHNV, CDR2 YYDKDF (reference sequence). The CDR3 length is 14 residues. V shed 5 bases and J shed 7 bases, with 15 bases lying between them. CDR3 amino acids: CATSGIESMNEQFF. The CDR3 nucleotides read TGTGCCACCAGCGGAATTGAGTCTATGAATGAGCAGTTCTTC. The whole variable domain, remainder taken from reference TRBV15 and TRBJ2-1, is DAMVIQNPRYQVTQFGKPVTLSCSQTLNHNVMYWYQQKSSQAPKLLFHYYDKDFNNEADTPDNFQSRRPNTSFCFLDIRSPGLGDTAMYLCATSGIESMNEQFFGPGTRLTVL.

The DNA for the CDR3 is TGCGCCAGCAGCCAGGGCCAGGGGGCCGATGAGCAGTTCTTC. Protein sequence: CASSQGQGADEQFF. The J gene is TRBJ2-1, the V gene TRBV4-1; 8 positions match TRBD1. Germline loops: CDR1 MGHRA, CDR2 YSYEKL. The V gene end was trimmed by 3 bases and the J gene end by 8 bases; junction bases not matched to a gene: 6. This CDR3 is built from 14 residues.

The gene calls are TRBV4-1 and TRBJ1-6; D unclear. V was trimmed by 0 bases and J by 0 bases, leaving 12 bases between them. Germline-derived CDR1 and CDR2 are MGHRA and YSYEKL. The CDR3 contains 18 residues. CDR3 region: CASSQELTASSYNSPLHF. CDR3 DNA sequence: TGCGCCAGCAGCCAAGAGTTGACGGCAAGCTCCTATAATTCACCCCTCCACTTT.

The chain couples TRBV6-2 or TRBV6-3 to TRBJ2-3; 9 positions match TRBD2. V lost 2 bases to trimming and J lost 2 bases; unmatched junction nucleotides: 8. Germline values: CDR1 MNHEY, CDR2 SVGEGT. There are 17 residues in the CDR3. DNA for the CDR3: TGTGCCAGCAGTTACGCCCCAGCGGGGGGCGTCACAGATACGCAGTATTTT. The encoded protein is CASSYAPAGGVTDTQYF.

CDR3 coding DNA: TGTGCCAGCAGCTTAATAGGGTGGGGGGATACGCAGTATTTT. Its protein product is CASSLIGWGDTQYF. This chain joins TRBV11-2 and TRBJ2-3; D is tentatively TRBD1 or TRBD2 (5 bases each). This CDR3 region has 14 residues. V was trimmed by 2 bases and J by 6 bases, leaving 12 bases between them. Germline V gene sequence: CDR1 SGHAT, CDR2 FQNNGV.

The CDR3 nucleotides read TGTGCCACCAGCAGAGATACAGTTGTAGGACAGACAGGATACGAGCAGTACTTC. As protein: CATSRDTVVGQTGYEQYF. The rearrangement links TRBV15 to TRBJ2-4, with a weak D call TRBD1 (6 bases). Gene TRBJ2-7 matches the end of the DNA better, so the J call may be wrong. The CDR3 consists of 18 residues. Germline V gene sequence: CDR1 LNHNV, CDR2 YYDKDF (reference sequence).

This clonotype was seen more than once but under ten times. CDR3 residues: CSATGGSVGNYGYTF. CDR3 DNA: TGCAGCGCGACAGGGGGCTCTGTAGGCAACTATGGCTACACCTTC. The chain combines TRBV29-1 with TRBJ1-2; 10 positions agree with TRBD1. The V and J ends lost 7 bases and 2 bases, in that order; junction bases with no gene match: 10. There are 15 residues in the CDR3. Germline CDR1 and CDR2: SQVTM and ANQGSEA.

This sequence joins TRBV27 and TRBJ2-7; TRBD1 aligns across 10 bases. The end of the DNA fits TRBJ2-5 better, so the J call may be wrong. The germline CDR1 and CDR2 sequences are MNHEY and SMNVEV (reference sequence). CDR3 length equals 15 residues. CDR3 DNA sequence: TGTGCCAGCAGTTTAAGACAGGGGGCGACGGAGACCCAGTACTTC. It encodes CASSLRQGATETQYF.

This clonotype appeared a few times. The chain couples TRBV7-8 to TRBJ1-5; D perhaps matches TRBD1 (5 bases). The CDR3 consists of 14 residues. V lost 1 base, J lost 10 bases, and 14 bases lay in between. Germline-derived CDR1 and CDR2 are SGHVS and FQNEAQ. In DNA form, the CDR3 reads TGTGCCAGCAGCTTAGTCTCAGGGTTGGTACCCCAGCATTTT. It encodes CASSLVSGLVPQHF.

This clonotype was seen a handful of times. This sequence joins TRBV4-1 and TRBJ1-1, with D perhaps TRBD1 (5 bases). Deletions cut 2 bases from V and 8 bases from J, with 15 bases between. The CDR3 sequence is 14 residues long. CDR1 is MGHRA and CDR2 is YSYEKL in the germline V gene. The DNA for the CDR3 is TGCGCCAGCAGCCAACCCGGGGGTCTTTCGGAAGCTTTCTTT. This encodes CASSQPGGLSEAFF.

The chain carries TRBV9 and TRBJ1-1; D is unresolved. There are 15 residues in the CDR3. Germline CDR1 and CDR2: SGDLS and YYNGEE. Trimming took 4 bases from V and 4 from J, leaving 17 bases between them. CDR3 region: CASSPNRLGGTEAFF. The CDR3, as DNA: TGTGCCAGCAGCCCAAATCGCCTGGGAGGCACTGAAGCTTTCTTT.

This chain joins TRBV12-3 or TRBV12-4 and TRBJ2-5; 9 bases are a match to TRBD2. The CDR3 spans 15 residues. With 5 bases clipped from V and 0 bases from J, the junction kept 4 bases outside the gene matches. DNA of the CDR3: TGTGCCAGCAGTGCGACTAGCGGCTACCAAGAGACCCAGTACTTC. Translated, it gives CASSATSGYQETQYF.

This sequence joins TRBV4-1 and TRBJ1-2, with 7 positions matching TRBD1. Germline V lookup: CDR1 MGHRA, CDR2 YSYEKL. The ends lost 1 base at V and 4 bases at J; junction bases unmatched: 9. The length of the CDR3 is 16 residues. CDR3 nucleotides: TGCGCCAGCAGCCAAGTTAGCACAGGGGCGGCCTATGGCTACACCTTC. Translation gives CASSQVSTGAAYGYTF.